This entry concerns a single TCR beta chain. This CDR3 comprises 15 residues. Trimming removed 5 bases at V and 5 bases at J, with 16 bases between. Germline V CDR1 and CDR2: SGHAT, FQNNGV. This sample stems from a study of blood T cell repertoires in COVID-19. Study-level information: Both acute and convalescent COVID-19 samples were obtained from the United States, Italy and Spain.

Measured with immunoSEQ multiplex PCR; TCRdb has only the in-frame clones, and not every one. The repertoire includes hundreds of thousands of clones, roughly 89% of them detected once, and around 0.92% sits in the top ten. Source material: peripheral blood. The receptor comes from a man aged 18 to 29 with COVID-19, enrolled during active disease. The V gene is TRBV11-2, the J gene TRBJ1-5; perhaps TRBD1 as D (6 bases). The CDR3 nucleotides read TGTGCCAGCAGCCAAGGGCAGGGGAACTATCAGCCCCAGCATTTT. Translated: CASSQGQGNYQPQHF.